This TCR beta chain was sequenced for a study of PD-1 blockade in classical Hodgkin lymphoma. Study outcomes and limitations: Lower baseline TCR diversity marked trial partial responders and progressors. With respect to the repertoire differences, their causes, possibly disease activity or prior therapy, remain undefined.

Germline CDR1 and CDR2: ENHRY and SYGVKD. The CDR3 sequence is 13 residues long. V was clipped by 8 bases and J by 13 bases, with 23 bases between them. Method: immunoSEQ multiplex PCR; TCRdb's copy keeps in-frame clones and lacks some. The sample records around 96,000 clones, approximately 83% being singletons. With no exception, relapse followed autologous stem cell transplantation in all patients, and brentuximab vedotin exposure varied. On this clone: Its antigen is not identified.

The source is a human donor with classical Hodgkin lymphoma. Material: peripheral blood mononuclear cells (PBMCs), obtained at baseline. The gene calls are TRBV10-3 and TRBJ1-1, with D possibly TRBD1 on 6 matching bases. CDR3 coding DNA: TGTGCCATCCGGGGAACAGGGAGCCTGGTTGGTTTCTTT. It translates to CAIRGTGSLVGFF.